Given below is one TCR beta chain in context. The data were obtained in a study of blood T cell repertoires in COVID-19. Study context: The samples span acute and convalescent COVID-19 from the United States, Italy and Spain.

Using immunoSEQ multiplex PCR, the repertoire was profiled, and TCRdb retains in-frame clones only, with some absent. The sample consists of fewer than 80,000 clones, about nine tenths of them appearing once. Trimming cost V 2 bases and J 3 bases; bases outside gene matches: 1. This CDR3 comprises 14 residues. Germline CDR1 is SGHVS and CDR2 is FQNEAQ. The receptor comes from a human donor in a cohort sampled during active COVID-19. The chain recombines TRBV7-8 with TRBJ2-3; 8 bases map to TRBD1. Sequencing was carried out using peripheral blood. The CDR3 is CASSLNRGTDTQYF. CDR3 in DNA: TGTGCCAGCAGCTTAAACAGGGGGACAGATACGCAGTATTTT.